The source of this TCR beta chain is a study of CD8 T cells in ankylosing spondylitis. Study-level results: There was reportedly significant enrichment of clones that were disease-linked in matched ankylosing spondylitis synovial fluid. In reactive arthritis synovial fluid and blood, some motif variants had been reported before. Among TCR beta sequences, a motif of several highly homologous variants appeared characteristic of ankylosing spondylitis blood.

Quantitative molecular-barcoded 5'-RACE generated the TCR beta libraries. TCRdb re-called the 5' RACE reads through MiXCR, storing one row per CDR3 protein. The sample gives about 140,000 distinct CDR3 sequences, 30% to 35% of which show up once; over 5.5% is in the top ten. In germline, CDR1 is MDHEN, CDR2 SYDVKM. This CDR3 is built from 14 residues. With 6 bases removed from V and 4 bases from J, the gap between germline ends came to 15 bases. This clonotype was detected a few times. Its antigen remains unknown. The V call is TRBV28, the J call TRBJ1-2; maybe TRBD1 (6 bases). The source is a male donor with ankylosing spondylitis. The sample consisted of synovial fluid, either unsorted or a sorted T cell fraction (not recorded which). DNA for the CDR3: TGTGCCAGCAGCCAGCTCCAGGGGTTCTATGGCTACACCTTC. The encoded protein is CASSQLQGFYGYTF.